This is a list of T cell receptor beta chains from one sample in a study of T cell repertoires in cytomegalovirus infection. These TCRs are of unknown antigen specificity. TCRdb re-analysed the reads in MiXCR, keeping a single row per CDR3 protein. This sample has about 830,000 distinct CDR3 sequences, with about 31% found just once. Here the sequenced sample was cultured CD8+ T cells from PBMCs, taken from culture after CMV antigen stimulation. These TCRs come from a human donor in good health (CMV status not recorded). Some clones in this sample may be carry-over from other donors' samples. CDR3s include the opening cysteine and the closing phenylalanine or tryptophan. Each record gives: J gene, D gene, V gene, clone size, CDR3 protein, CDR3 DNA. The D gene is left open where the match is weak. A clone size is listed for some rows: how often the clone was seen (once, few, many), or a class if it is expanded.

J: TRBJ2-1
D: TRBD1
V: TRBV5-5
size: -
CDR3: CASSPPGTGNYNEQFF
DNA: TGTGCCAGCAGCCCGCCCGGGACAGGGAACTACAATGAGCAGTTCTTC

J: TRBJ2-2
D: TRBD1
V: TRBV20-1
size: few
CDR3: CSARGQRITGELFF
DNA: TGCAGTGCAAGGGGACAGAGAATTACCGGGGAGCTGTTTTTT

J: TRBJ2-5
D: TRBD2
V: TRBV12-3/TRBV12-4
size: -
CDR3: CASSPLGQRGRWRETQYF
DNA: TGTGCCAGCAGTCCCCTAGGGCAGCGGGGCCGGTGGAGAGAGACCCAGTACTTC

J: TRBJ1-5
D: -
V: TRBV28
size: few
CDR3: CASSFRASNQPQHF
DNA: TGTGCCAGCAGTTTTAGAGCGAGCAATCAGCCCCAGCATTTT

J: TRBJ1-2
D: -
V: TRBV7-8
size: many
CDR3: CASSSSGGRGGYGYTF
DNA: TGTGCCAGCAGCTCAAGTGGGGGGAGGGGTGGCTATGGCTACACCTTC

J: TRBJ2-5
D: -
V: TRBV25-1
size: once
CDR3: CASSEPPGTEYQETQYF
DNA: TGTGCCAGCAGTGAACCCCCCGGAACAGAGTACCAAGAGACCCAGTACTTC

J: TRBJ2-3
D: -
V: TRBV10-3
size: few
CDR3: CAISESTRGAYTDTQYF
DNA: TGTGCCATCAGTGAGTCGACCCGGGGGGCTTACACAGATACGCAGTATTTT

J: TRBJ1-4
D: TRBD1
V: TRBV7-9
size: -
CDR3: CASSRTGGNEKLFF
DNA: TGTGCCAGCAGCCGGACAGGGGGTAATGAAAAACTGTTTTTT

J: TRBJ2-6
D: -
V: TRBV27
size: -
CDR3: CASSLGAAKANVLTF
DNA: TGTGCCAGCAGTTTAGGGGCAGCGAAGGCCAACGTCCTGACTTTC

J: TRBJ2-3
D: TRBD1
V: TRBV6-2/TRBV6-3
size: -
CDR3: CASSYFGTGVTDTQYF
DNA: TGTGCCAGCAGTTACTTCGGGACAGGGGTTACAGATACGCAGTATTTT

J: TRBJ2-1
D: TRBD2
V: TRBV27
size: few
CDR3: CASSFVTSGGRGNEQFF
DNA: TGTGCCAGCAGTTTTGTGACTAGCGGGGGGAGGGGGAATGAGCAGTTCTTC

J: TRBJ1-2
D: -
V: TRBV5-6
size: -
CDR3: CASSVDSVGVLHGYTF
DNA: TGTGCCAGCAGCGTGGACAGCGTTGGGGTTTTACATGGCTACACCTTC

J: TRBJ2-3
D: -
V: TRBV4-2
size: -
CDR3: CTSSPGWTSTDTQYF
DNA: TGTACCAGCAGCCCCGGTTGGACTAGCACAGATACGCAGTATTTT

J: TRBJ2-3
D: TRBD2
V: TRBV4-1
size: -
CDR3: CASSYLAESTDTQYF
DNA: TGCGCCAGCAGCTACCTAGCGGAGTCCACAGATACGCAGTATTTT

J: TRBJ2-3
D: -
V: TRBV5-6
size: many
CDR3: CASSLGVLGTDTQYF
DNA: TGTGCCAGCAGCTTGGGGGTTTTGGGCACAGATACGCAGTATTTT

J: TRBJ2-7
D: TRBD2
V: TRBV11-2
size: -
CDR3: CASTRDGLAGVAYEQYF
DNA: TGTGCCAGCACTCGAGACGGGCTAGCGGGGGTTGCCTACGAGCAGTACTTC

J: TRBJ1-1
D: -
V: TRBV12-3/TRBV12-4
size: many
CDR3: CASSFVWAEAFF
DNA: TGTGCCAGCAGTTTTGTTTGGGCTGAAGCTTTCTTT

J: TRBJ1-6
D: -
V: TRBV6-1
size: few
CDR3: CASSDGRNPSLHF
DNA: TGTGCCAGCAGTGATGGCCGAAACCCTTCCCTCCACTTT

J: TRBJ1-5
D: -
V: TRBV28
size: few
CDR3: CASSSDRYNQPQHF
DNA: TGTGCCAGCAGTAGTGACAGATACAATCAGCCCCAGCATTTT

J: TRBJ2-3
D: TRBD2
V: TRBV27
size: -
CDR3: CAASGGTTDTQYF
DNA: TGTGCCGCTAGCGGGGGAACCACAGATACGCAGTATTTT

J: TRBJ1-1
D: TRBD1
V: TRBV6-8
size: -
CDR3: CASSYSDRADTEAFF
DNA: TGTGCCAGCAGTTACTCCGACAGGGCGGACACTGAAGCTTTCTTT

J: TRBJ1-1
D: TRBD1
V: TRBV6-5
size: -
CDR3: CASSLLTGGTEAFF
DNA: TGTGCCAGCAGCCTTCTGACAGGGGGCACTGAAGCTTTCTTT

J: TRBJ1-1
D: -
V: TRBV27
size: -
CDR3: CASSLSLQPNTEAFF
DNA: TGTGCCAGCAGTTTATCCCTGCAACCAAACACTGAAGCTTTCTTT

J: TRBJ1-2
D: TRBD1
V: TRBV7-9
size: -
CDR3: CASSPSWDRVGGYTF
DNA: TGTGCCAGCAGCCCTTCCTGGGACAGGGTCGGCGGCTACACCTTC

J: TRBJ2-6
D: -
V: TRBV6-1
size: -
CDR3: CASTMTGSNSGANVLTF
DNA: TGTGCCAGCACCATGACAGGTAGCAACTCTGGGGCCAACGTCCTGACTTTC

J: TRBJ1-1
D: -
V: TRBV27
size: -
CDR3: CASSLRGMITEAFF
DNA: TGTGCCAGCAGTTTAAGAGGGATGATAACTGAAGCTTTCTTT

J: TRBJ1-5
D: -
V: TRBV19
size: -
CDR3: CASSGAGKGNSNQPQHF
DNA: TGTGCCAGTAGTGGGGCAGGGAAGGGAAATAGCAATCAGCCCCAGCATTTT